This record looks at one T cell receptor beta chain sequence and its context. It lacks a known antigen. This sample was included in a study of T cell clusters in autoimmune cytopenias (dated by TCRdb to between 2017 and 2020). Background on the whole study: Among healthy donor controls, the mean age was around 51 years, the median age was 59 years, and about 55% of the roughly 45 were female. The goal of the study was to determine whether autoimmune cytopenia patients have a disease-specific immune repertoire signature that could serve as a blood-based biomarker. Autoimmune hepatitis repertoires were compared with those of 20 to 25 age- and sex-matched healthy donors. Per sample, TRB sequencing gave a median depth of about 54,000 reads and a median of 2,350 distinct TRB clonotypes. For primary cytopenia the controls were about two dozen age-matched healthy donors, whereas for secondary cytopenia the controls were over eleven age-matched CLL patients. In autoimmune cytopenia patients, peripheral blood TRB and IGH repertoires were sequenced during active disease and over treatment follow-up, together with healthy, CLL and autoimmune hepatitis controls. What the work shows at the level of the full study, not this receptor alone: The GLIPH analysis suggested a lack of physiological T cell clusters in primary autoimmune cytopenia patients, since approximately 51 clusters were exclusive to healthy donors whereas about 17 were exclusive to patients. The T cell clusters were only ever defined in silico, so experimental validation of their functional role was still needed. Healthy donors had almost three times as many exclusive TRB clusters as active autoimmune hepatitis patients, a finding consistent with an autoimmunity-wide signature. Shifts in the TRB repertoire, including less even repertoires in secondary cytopenia and CLL, were mostly a reflection of lymphoma bias and not of autoimmunity. The cluster-lack signature was not seen for secondary cytopenia versus CLL, apparently masked by the dominant lymphoma-associated repertoire.

TRB rearrangements were amplified by multiplex PCR following a touch-down protocol, with the TRB-A and TRB-B primer pools mixed in one tube. Illumina adapters and sample indices were added to the amplicons through two consecutive PCR reactions using Phusion HS II polymerase. The amplicons were purified from gel with the NucleoSpin Gel and PCR Clean-up kit, after which the amplicons were quantified by Qubit and checked for quality on an Agilent 2100 Bioanalyzer. Sequencing of the libraries was done on an Illumina MiSeq with 600-cycle, single-indexed, paired-end runs. The source study handled its data this way. TRB reads were aligned and assembled with MiXCR version 2.1.12 using the default MiXCR reference library. A clone was defined by each unique CDR3 nucleotide sequence, and analysis was restricted to productive sequences with at least two reads. Repertoire diversity was assessed by alpha-parameterized diversity profiles (alpha 0 to 5), including Shannon (alpha 1) and Simpson (alpha 2) indices, computed with an R script. Combinatorial TRB VJ usage was calculated with the tcR package and was compared between cohorts by principal component analysis performed with ade4. GLIPH was used to cluster TCRbeta CDR3s in pairs of cohorts matched for age and read depth, and a Wilcoxon test was used to compare cluster frequencies. TCRdb reprocessed the reads, so every CDR3 protein sequence counts as one entry and DNA is not shown. TCRdb, not the original authors, processed these V and J calls. This sample's table lists thousands of distinct CDR3 sequences. More than 6.5% of the sample lies in the top ten.

TRB amplification used approximately 0.25 ug of peripheral blood genomic DNA, some 40,000 genome equivalents, per sample. These same data were also listed under a study on T cell repertoires in aging, cancer and after chemotherapy. According to the second study: Donors were distributed across six age groups ranging from 30 or younger to 70 or older, with at least three individuals included per group. Control TCR repertoires from healthy donors were recorded over several months to years, and clear clonal overlap was observed across re-sampling. The complete dataset included about 8.8 million TCR reads. Significantly lower blood TCR diversity and higher clonality were observed in untreated patients with hematological or solid cancers than in age-matched healthy donors. In healthy donors, the decline in TCR diversity with age was mainly due to loss of richness, whereas in cancer patients loss of evenness also played a role. An increase in median generation probability over the chemotherapy interval was observed in both cancer cohorts, suggesting that the repertoire was reconstituted through rebound thymic output. It was noted by the authors that conclusions about immunological memory after chemotherapy cannot be drawn from the repertoire data. Peripheral blood TCR beta repertoires from healthy donors and cancer patients were profiled to examine immunoaging and T cell reconstitution after chemotherapy. Alongside about 97 healthy donors serving as a reference group, the cohort included some 220 cancer patients, of whom about 93 had hematological cancers and 124 had solid cancers. TRB sequences were processed with MiXCR versions 2.12 and 3.0.5. The repertoire metrics were Shannon diversity, evenness, clonality (calculated as one minus evenness), and diversity profiles parameterized by alpha from 0 to 5. The IGoR algorithm was used to calculate generation probabilities for clones in the paired samples taken before and after chemotherapy.

The sequencing sample was made of peripheral blood. The receptor was derived from a human donor in good health.

This receptor carries the CDR3 CAIREQVNTEAFF. The rearranged chain carries TRBV6-5 and TRBJ1-1; TCRdb indicates TRBD1, and absent DNA this call remains unverified. CDR1 and CDR2 are drawn from the germline V gene: MNHEY, SVGAGI. Including cysteine and phenylalanine, the CDR3 has 13 amino acids. The DNA is not on file.